A selection of T cell receptor beta chains follows, all from one sample in a study of human T cells and chemical hapten exposure. TCRdb re-analysed the RACE reads in MiXCR, keeping a single row per CDR3 protein. The sample includes over 65,000 distinct CDR3 sequences, around 10% of them seen just once. The input for sequencing was whole blood, taken in connection with sensitization to the hapten diphenylcyclopropenone (DPC). These receptors were obtained from a woman aged 45-65 years with alopecia areata. Some clones in this sample may be carry-over from other donors' samples. The CDR3 runs from the conserved cysteine through the conserved F or W. D genes are given only for firm matches. Expanded clones get a size class; other rows say once, few or many, or leave the size out.

NA TRBJ2-1 TRBD2 TRBV29-1 TGCAGCGTACTACCTAGCGGGGCGTCCGACAATGAGCAGTTCTTC CSVLPSGASDNEQFF
many TRBJ1-6 TRBD1 TRBV5-1 TGCGCCAGCAGCTTGGAGGGGGCCCATAATTCACCCCTCCACTTT CASSLEGAHNSPLHF
few TRBJ2-7 TRBD2 TRBV20-1 TGCAGTGCTACACTAGCGGGAGGGTACGAGCAGTACTTC CSATLAGGYEQYF
NA TRBJ2-3 NA TRBV21-1 TGTGCCAGCAGCACCGGGACTAGCGGGAGGTTCAGCACAGATACGCAGTATTTT CASSTGTSGRFSTDTQYF
many TRBJ1-5 NA TRBV19 TGTGCCAGTGGTCAGTATTACCCAGATAGCAATCAGCCCCAGCATTTT CASGQYYPDSNQPQHF
NA TRBJ2-1 NA TRBV6-5 TGTGCCAGCAGTGAATGGGGTGAGCAGTTCTTC CASSEWGEQFF
NA TRBJ2-2 NA TRBV12-3/TRBV12-4 TGTGCCAGCACCCGGTCCGGGGACCCAAAGGAGCTGTTTTTT CASTRSGDPKELFF
NA TRBJ1-1 TRBD1 TRBV12-3/TRBV12-4 TGTGCCAGCAGTCCACAGGGGCTTACTGAAGCTTTCTTT CASSPQGLTEAFF
many TRBJ1-1 TRBD1 TRBV7-8 TGTGCCAGCAGCTTAGCGTCCGTTGTCCCAACAGGGGACACTGAAGCTTTCTTT CASSLASVVPTGDTEAFF
NA TRBJ2-7 NA TRBV7-9 TGTGCCAGCAGCTTAGCGAGACGGTCTGGGGCAGCGCACAGAGGGTCCTACGAGCAGTACTTC CASSLARRSGAAHRGSYEQYF
NA TRBJ1-6 TRBD1 TRBV2 TGTGCCAGCAGTAAGACAGGGGAGAATTCACCCCTCCACTTT CASSKTGENSPLHF
few TRBJ2-5 NA TRBV7-2 TGTGCCAGCAGCTTAGTAGACGTGGAGACCCAGTACTTC CASSLVDVETQYF
NA TRBJ2-7 NA TRBV5-1 TGCGCCAGCAGCTTGACCAACTACGAGCAGTACTTC CASSLTNYEQYF
few TRBJ2-2 NA TRBV7-9 TGTGCCAGCAGCTCTACAGAGTACACCGGGGAGCTGTTTTTT CASSSTEYTGELFF
few TRBJ2-1 TRBD2 TRBV20-1 TGCAGTGCTAGAGAACTAGCGGGGTACAATGAGCAGTTCTTC CSARELAGYNEQFF